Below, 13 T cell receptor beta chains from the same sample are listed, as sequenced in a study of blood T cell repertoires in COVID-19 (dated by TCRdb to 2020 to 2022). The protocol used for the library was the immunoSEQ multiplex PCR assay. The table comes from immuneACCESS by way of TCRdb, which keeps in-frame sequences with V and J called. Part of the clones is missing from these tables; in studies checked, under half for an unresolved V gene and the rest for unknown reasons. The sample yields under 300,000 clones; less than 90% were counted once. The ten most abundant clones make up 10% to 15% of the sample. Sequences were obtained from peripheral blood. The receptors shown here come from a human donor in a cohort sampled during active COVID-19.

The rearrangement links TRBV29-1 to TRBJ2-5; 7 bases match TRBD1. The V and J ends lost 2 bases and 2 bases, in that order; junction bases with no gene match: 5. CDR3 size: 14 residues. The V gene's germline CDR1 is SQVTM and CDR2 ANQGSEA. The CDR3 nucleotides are TGCAGCGTTGAACTGACAGGGTCGCAAGAGACCCAGTACTTC. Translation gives CSVELTGSQETQYF. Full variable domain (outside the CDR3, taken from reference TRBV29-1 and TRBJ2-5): SAVISQKPSRDICQRGTSLTIQCQVDSQVTMMFWYRQQPGQSLTLIATANQGSEATYESGFVIDKFPISRPNLTFSTLTVSNMSPEDSSIYLCSVELTGSQETQYFGPGTRLLVL.

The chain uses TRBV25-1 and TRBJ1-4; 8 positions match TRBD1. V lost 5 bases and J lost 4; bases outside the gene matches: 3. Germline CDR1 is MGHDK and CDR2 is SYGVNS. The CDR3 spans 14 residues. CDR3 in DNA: TGTGCCAGCAGTCGGGGACAGGATAATGAAAAACTGTTTTTT. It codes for CASSRGQDNEKLFF.

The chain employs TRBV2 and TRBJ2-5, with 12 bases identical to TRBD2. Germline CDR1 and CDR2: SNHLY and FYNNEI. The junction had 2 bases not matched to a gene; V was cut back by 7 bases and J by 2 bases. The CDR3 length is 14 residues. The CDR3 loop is CASTLAGGQETQYF. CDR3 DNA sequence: TGTGCCAGCACCCTAGCGGGGGGGCAAGAGACCCAGTACTTC. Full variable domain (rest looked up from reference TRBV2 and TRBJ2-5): EPEVTQTPSHQVTQMGQEVILRCVPISNHLYFYWYRQILGQKVEFLVSFYNNEISEKSEIFDDQFSVERPDGSNFTLKIRSTKLEDSAMYFCASTLAGGQETQYFGPGTRLLVL.

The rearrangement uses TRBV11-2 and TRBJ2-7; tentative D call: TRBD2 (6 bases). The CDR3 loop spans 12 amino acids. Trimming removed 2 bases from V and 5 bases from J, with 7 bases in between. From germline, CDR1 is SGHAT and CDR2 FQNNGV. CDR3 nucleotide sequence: TGTGCCAGCAGCTTACGGGGGAACGAGCAGTACTTC. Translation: CASSLRGNEQYF.

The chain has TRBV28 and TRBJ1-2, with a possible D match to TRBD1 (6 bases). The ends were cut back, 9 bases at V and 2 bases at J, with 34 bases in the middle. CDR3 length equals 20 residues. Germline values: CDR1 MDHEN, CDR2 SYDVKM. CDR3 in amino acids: CASSLVDDRRLIKLNYGYTF. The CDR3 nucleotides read TGTGCCAGTTCGTTAGTCGACGACAGGAGACTGATAAAATTAAACTATGGCTACACCTTC.

This CDR3 reads CASSWTSGHTGELFF. In DNA form, the CDR3 reads TGTGCCAGCAGTTGGACTAGCGGCCACACCGGGGAGCTGTTTTTT. The genes are TRBV28 and TRBJ2-2; 10 nucleotides line up with TRBD2. The CDR3 contains 15 residues. CDR1 is MDHEN and CDR2 is SYDVKM in the germline V gene. V lost 4 bases and J lost 3; bases outside the gene matches: 2.

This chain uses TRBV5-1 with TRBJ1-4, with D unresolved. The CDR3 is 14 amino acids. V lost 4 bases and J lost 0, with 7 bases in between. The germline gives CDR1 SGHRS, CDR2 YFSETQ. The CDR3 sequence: CASSPRATNEKLFF. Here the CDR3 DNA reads TGCGCCAGCAGCCCCCGTGCAACTAATGAAAAACTGTTTTTT.

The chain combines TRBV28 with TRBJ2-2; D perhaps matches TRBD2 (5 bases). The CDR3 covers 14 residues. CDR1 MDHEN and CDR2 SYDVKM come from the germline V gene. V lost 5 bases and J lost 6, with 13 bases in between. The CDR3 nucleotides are TGTGCCAGCAGTCCCCTCGGACTTTCCGGGGAGCTGTTTTTT. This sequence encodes CASSPLGLSGELFF.

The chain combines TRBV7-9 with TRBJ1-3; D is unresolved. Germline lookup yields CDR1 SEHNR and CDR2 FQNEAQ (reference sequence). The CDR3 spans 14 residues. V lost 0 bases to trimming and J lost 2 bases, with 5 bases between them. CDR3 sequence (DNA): TGTGCCAGCAGCTTAGCGACTACTGGAAACACCATATATTTT. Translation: CASSLATTGNTIYF.

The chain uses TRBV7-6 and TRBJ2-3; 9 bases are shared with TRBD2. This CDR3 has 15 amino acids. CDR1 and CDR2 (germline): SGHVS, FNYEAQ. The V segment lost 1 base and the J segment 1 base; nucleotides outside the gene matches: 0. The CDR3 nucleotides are TGTGCCAGCAGCTTAGAGCGGGAGGGCACAGATACGCAGTATTTT. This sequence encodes CASSLEREGTDTQYF.

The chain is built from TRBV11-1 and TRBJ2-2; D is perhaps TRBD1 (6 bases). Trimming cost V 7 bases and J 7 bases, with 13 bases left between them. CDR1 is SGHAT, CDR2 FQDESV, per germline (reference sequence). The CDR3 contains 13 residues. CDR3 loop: CASKSDRLGELFF. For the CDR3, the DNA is TGTGCCAGCAAATCCGACAGGCTCGGGGAGCTGTTTTTT.

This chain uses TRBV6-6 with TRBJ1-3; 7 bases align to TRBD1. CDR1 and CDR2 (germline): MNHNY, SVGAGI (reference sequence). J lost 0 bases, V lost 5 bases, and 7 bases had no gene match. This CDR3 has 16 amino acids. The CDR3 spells CASSNGDSFSGNTIYF. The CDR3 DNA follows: TGTGCCAGCAGTAACGGGGACAGCTTCTCTGGAAACACCATATATTTT.

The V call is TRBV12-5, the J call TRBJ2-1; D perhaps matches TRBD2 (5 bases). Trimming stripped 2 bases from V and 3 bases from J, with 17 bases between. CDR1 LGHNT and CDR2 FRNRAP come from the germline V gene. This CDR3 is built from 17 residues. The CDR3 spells CASGLSYLATNYNEQFF. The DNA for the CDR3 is TGTGCTAGTGGTTTGAGCTATTTAGCGACGAACTACAATGAGCAGTTCTTC.